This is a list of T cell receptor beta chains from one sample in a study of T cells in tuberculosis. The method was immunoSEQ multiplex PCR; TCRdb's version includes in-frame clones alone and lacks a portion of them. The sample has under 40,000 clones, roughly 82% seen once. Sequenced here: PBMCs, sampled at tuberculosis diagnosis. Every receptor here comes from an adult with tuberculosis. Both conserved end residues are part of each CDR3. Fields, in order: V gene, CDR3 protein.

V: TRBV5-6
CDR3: CASSLEGQGYNEQFF

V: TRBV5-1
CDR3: CASSYQTDQETQYF

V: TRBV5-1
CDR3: CASSLDRDTLRNYGYTF

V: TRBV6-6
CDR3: CASQQETYEGYTF

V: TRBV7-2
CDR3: CASSLAGARTGYTQYF

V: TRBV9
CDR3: CASSSGGTANTGELFF

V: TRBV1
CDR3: CTSSQAADMGTQYF

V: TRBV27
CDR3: CASAQRGALLQETQYF

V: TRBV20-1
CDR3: CSAPLDTQYF

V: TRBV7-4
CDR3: CASSALISATNEKLFF

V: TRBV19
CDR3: CASVRDRGWSGYTF

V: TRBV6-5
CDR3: CASSLVNTGELFF

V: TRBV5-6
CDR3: CASSLGTGYGYTF

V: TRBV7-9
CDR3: CASSFLGQGTYEQYF

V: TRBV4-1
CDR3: CASSQDRGDQPQHF

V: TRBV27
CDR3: CASSFGGSLNEQYF

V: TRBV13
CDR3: CASSSWALQAGAPNTGELFF

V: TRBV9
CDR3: CASSVGDRANSPLHF

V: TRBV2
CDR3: CASGPGTGTPNQPQHF

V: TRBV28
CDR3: CASSTDRVRGYTF

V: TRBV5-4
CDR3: CASSLVGEGTEAFF

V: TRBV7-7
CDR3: CASSSGTGDTGELFF

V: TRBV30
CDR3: CAWRGVTGSNYGYTF

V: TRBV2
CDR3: CASRVRGANEKLFF

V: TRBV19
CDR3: CASSISAGDRGVVYF

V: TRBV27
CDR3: CASSLVSGSSYEQYF

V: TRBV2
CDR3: CASSLTGIEPQHF

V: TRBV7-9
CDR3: CASSSGGLTGVGEQFF

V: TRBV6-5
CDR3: CASRRLAQETQYF

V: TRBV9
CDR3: CASSVGQGGFYGYTF

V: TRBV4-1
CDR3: CASSQERSGPSSYEQYF

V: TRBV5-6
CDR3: CASSLNQRGDGVDEQFF

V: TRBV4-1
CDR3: CASSQGIVADTQYF

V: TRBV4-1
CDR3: CASSRGASYNEQFF

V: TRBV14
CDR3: CASSQAEGMGGYTF

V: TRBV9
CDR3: CASSAGQDTEAFF

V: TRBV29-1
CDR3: CSVEDRQGGYGYTF

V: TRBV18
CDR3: CASSTGQGRETQYF

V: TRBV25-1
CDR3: CASSPQERTAVYEQYF

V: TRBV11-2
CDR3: CASSTTSGRAGVEQYF

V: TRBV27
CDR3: CASSLGRATGELFF

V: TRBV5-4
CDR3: CASSLARGSPYEQYF